This T cell receptor (beta chain) appears in the sequencing data of a study of T cells after yellow fever vaccination. As for the study in general: Preparing low-cell-number fractions relied on SMART-Seq v4 Ultra Low Input.

This clonotype was seen a few times. The CDR3 extends over 14 amino acids. The trim removed 3 bases at V and 3 bases at J, leaving 7 bases unmatched. Germline CDR1 is DFQATT and CDR2 is SNEGSKA (reference sequence). Synthesis of TCR cDNA relied on 5'RACE template switching, which attached a universal primer site and UMIs. TCRdb passed the 5' RACE reads through MiXCR, listing each CDR3 protein once. The sample has more than 300,000 distinct CDR3 sequences, roughly 10% seen once; the top ten hold 2.5% to 4%. This sequence originates from a man younger than 35 who received the YFV17D yellow fever vaccine. The genes are TRBV20-1 and TRBJ2-7; 8 nucleotides line up with TRBD1. Sequencing used CD4+ T cells sorted from PBMCs, obtained 45 days after the yellow fever booster vaccination. The CDR3 spells CSASRRDRIYEQYV. CDR3 bases: TGCAGTGCTAGTCGCCGGGACAGGATCTACGAGCAGTACGTC.